The entry below describes one T cell receptor beta chain. Its antigen is not known. The CDR3 is made up of 15 amino acids. V was clipped by 5 bases and J by 0 bases, with 14 bases between them. Germline V gene lookup returns CDR1 MDHEN and CDR2 SYDVKM. These data belong to a study of regulatory T cells in long-lasting Graves disease. The study, taken as a whole, reports: Results may be inaccurate due to the small sample size.

In building TCR beta libraries, iRepertoire HTBI primers were used together with Arm-PCR of CDR3 regions. From the multiplex PCR reads, TCRdb called clonotypes with MiXCR, one entry per CDR3 protein. This table holds 440,000 or so distinct CDR3 sequences, about 17% found once. Time point noted: newly diagnosed GD, antithyroid drugs for less than 3 months. Construction of the TCR library relied on RNA isolated from PBMCs. These data were also filed under a second study, of T cells in Graves' hyperthyroidism and ophthalmopathy. From that second work: Hyperthyroidism, newly diagnosed and lasting under 2 months, affected patients aged 18 to 65. TCR CDR3 regions were first amplified by RT-PCR with HTBI primers. Blood also contained most expanded thyroid clonotypes above 0.001.

V is TRBV28 and J is TRBJ2-7; unclear D gene. The sequenced sample was peripheral blood mononuclear cells (PBMCs), obtained at new diagnosis, from a patient treated with antithyroid drugs. The source is a young woman with Graves disease. This CDR3 is CASSTNGGPSYEQYF. CDR3 bases: TGTGCCAGCAGTACGAACGGCGGACCCTCCTACGAGCAGTACTTC.